Shown below are 20 T cell receptor beta chains from a single sample sequenced in a study of blood T cell repertoires in COVID-19 (dated by TCRdb to between 2020 and 2021). Library preparation employed the immunoSEQ multiplex PCR assay. The source is immuneACCESS, and TCRdb retained only in-frame sequences with V and J called. Part of the clones is not carried over; for the studies checked, unresolved V genes explain less than half of this, and the remainder is unexplained. The sample data list 70,000 to 85,000 clones, and around four fifths of these were observed just once. The ten largest make up approximately 39% of the sample. Input material: peripheral blood. These receptors were collected from an elderly man with active or convalescent COVID-19.

This clone came up a few times. The gene calls are TRBV10-3 and TRBJ1-5, with D maybe TRBD1 (5 bases). Trimming took 0 bases from V and 2 from J, leaving 8 bases between them. This CDR3 region has 15 residues. Germline V gene sequence: CDR1 ENHRY, CDR2 SYGVKD. The CDR3 loop reads CAISESSRGNQPQHF. In DNA, the CDR3 is TGTGCCATCAGTGAGTCATCCAGGGGCAATCAGCCCCAGCATTTT.

The chain carries TRBV14 and TRBJ1-5; D is perhaps TRBD1 (5 bases). Germline V lookup: CDR1 SGHDN, CDR2 FVKESK. V lost 4 bases, J lost 7 bases, and 17 bases lay in between. The CDR3 is 15 residues long. The CDR3 nucleotides are TGTGCCAGCAGCCTAAGGGGCAGAACAGTACAGCCCCAGCATTTT. As protein: CASSLRGRTVQPQHF.

The V gene is TRBV7-9, the J gene TRBJ2-2, with 7 bases matching TRBD1. CDR3 length equals 14 residues. Per the germline V gene, CDR1 is SEHNR and CDR2 is FQNEAQ (reference sequence). J was trimmed by 5 bases and V by 5 bases; bases with no gene match: 5. DNA of the CDR3: TGTGCCAGCAGCGCAGGGGGAAAGACCGGGGAGCTGTTTTTT. Encoded protein: CASSAGGKTGELFF. Full variable domain (rest looked up from reference TRBV7-9 and TRBJ2-2): DTGVSQNPRHKITKRGQNVTFRCDPISEHNRLYWYRQTLGQGPEFLTYFQNEAQLEKSRLLSDRFSAERPKGSFSTLEIQRTEQGDSAMYLCASSAGGKTGELFFGEGSRLTVL.

The V gene is TRBV6-2 or TRBV6-3, the J gene TRBJ2-5; 12 bases are shared with TRBD2. The germline gives CDR1 MNHEY, CDR2 SVGEGT. The CDR3 totals 15 residues. V shed 5 bases, J shed 3 bases, and the junction held 4 bases outside the gene matches. The CDR3 loop reads CASSPLAGGEETQYF. The CDR3 DNA sequence: TGTGCCAGCAGTCCGCTAGCGGGAGGGGAAGAGACCCAGTACTTC.

This clone showed up just once. Written as DNA, the CDR3 is TGCAGCGTTGGGGTTAGCGGCCCCTACGAGCAGTACTTC. As protein: CSVGVSGPYEQYF. The V gene is TRBV29-1, the J gene TRBJ2-7, with D perhaps TRBD2 (6 bases). The CDR3 has 13 amino acids. V was clipped by 4 bases and J by 2 bases, with 12 bases between them. Germline assignment: CDR1 SQVTM and CDR2 ANQGSEA.

The chain is built from TRBV2 and TRBJ1-2; TRBD1 matches 7 bases. Trimming at V came to 6 bases and at J to 6 bases, leaving 16 bases not matched to a gene. This CDR3 comprises 16 residues. Looked up from germline, CDR1 is SNHLY and CDR2 is FYNNEI. The CDR3 nucleotides read TGTGCCAGCAGCAACCCCTTGAGGGGGCGCGGAGATGGCTACACCTTC. Encoded protein: CASSNPLRGRGDGYTF.

The genes are TRBV7-2 and TRBJ1-6, with 8 bases fitting TRBD1. Germline V CDR1 and CDR2: SGHTA, FQGNSA. Germline trimming cut 5 bases from V and 9 bases from J; bases unmatched to any gene: 6. CDR3 length equals 14 residues. The CDR3 loop is CASSLRDRSSPLHF. Written as DNA, the CDR3 is TGTGCCAGCAGCCTCCGGGACAGGAGTTCACCCCTCCACTTT.

V and J are TRBV4-1 and TRBJ2-1, with 7 bases matching TRBD1. The germline CDR1 and CDR2 sequences are MGHRA and YSYEKL. The CDR3 is 16 amino acids. The junction had 11 bases not matched to a gene; V was cut back by 1 base and J by 8 bases. The CDR3 DNA follows: TGCGCCAGCAGCCAAGCAGAGACAGGGTGGCTAGATGAGCAGTTCTTC. Translation: CASSQAETGWLDEQFF.

The chain combines TRBV5-5 with TRBJ1-5, with D hard to call. Deletions cut 4 bases from V and 1 base from J, with 9 bases between. CDR1 SGHKS and CDR2 YYEKEE come from the germline V gene (reference sequence). The CDR3 covers 14 residues. CDR3 nucleotide sequence: TGTGCCAGCAGCCGGGAGTCGAGCAATCAGCCCCAGCATTTT. As protein: CASSRESSNQPQHF.

This chain uses TRBV5-4 with TRBJ2-3; no reliable D call. The V and J ends lost 9 bases and 4 bases respectively, with 21 bases between them. The CDR3 extends over 15 amino acids. Germline V CDR1 and CDR2: SGHNT, YYREEE (reference sequence). CDR3 DNA: TGTGCCACCCGCTCCCCCAGAGGAGCGTCAGATACGCAGTATTTT. Encoded protein: CATRSPRGASDTQYF.

This chain connects TRBV2 to TRBJ1-1; D call uncertain. The germline V gene has CDR1 SNHLY and CDR2 FYNNEI. V was shortened by 6 bases and J by 0 bases, with 17 bases between the two germline ends. This CDR3 is built from 16 residues. The CDR3 nucleotides read TGTGCCAGCAGGGCGCCGGGATTATACATGAACACTGAAGCTTTCTTT. It yields the protein CASRAPGLYMNTEAFF.

The chain carries TRBV5-6 and TRBJ1-5, with D possibly being TRBD1 (5 bases). CDR3 length: 14 residues. Germline V gene data show CDR1 as SGHDT and CDR2 as YYEEEE. Trimming removed 1 base from V and 2 bases from J, with 7 bases in between. The chain's CDR3 is CASSLSRGNQPQHF. For the CDR3, the DNA is TGTGCCAGCAGCTTGAGCAGGGGCAATCAGCCCCAGCATTTT.

This chain links TRBV18 with TRBJ1-5, with D possibly matching TRBD1 (6 bases). CDR3 size: 15 residues. V was clipped by 4 bases and J by 6 bases, with 16 bases between them. Germline V CDR1 and CDR2: KGHSH, LQKENI. As DNA, the CDR3 is TGTGCCAGCTCACTCCTGGGGGGGGCGGGTCAGCCCCAGCATTTT. This encodes CASSLLGGAGQPQHF.

V and J are TRBV19 and TRBJ1-1; 10 bases are shared with TRBD1. V was pared by 6 bases and J by 4 bases, with 17 bases of the junction left unmatched. The CDR3 has 18 residues. Germline lookup yields CDR1 LNHDA and CDR2 SQIVND (reference sequence). The CDR3 reads CASRKITTGTGARTEAFF. The CDR3 bases are TGTGCCAGTAGGAAAATAACTACCGGGACAGGGGCCCGCACTGAAGCTTTCTTT.

The table lists this clone with a count of one. The V call is TRBV5-8, the J call TRBJ2-3, with D tentatively TRBD2 (6 bases). This CDR3 comprises 14 residues. Per the germline V gene, CDR1 is SGHTS and CDR2 is YDEGEE. The V gene lost 0 bases and the J gene lost 2 bases, with 7 bases spanning the gap. The CDR3 bases are TGTGCCAGCAGCTTGGGGGACTTCACAGATACGCAGTATTTT. It codes for CASSLGDFTDTQYF.

The chain joins TRBV6-1 to TRBJ1-5, with D unclear. Per the germline V gene, CDR1 is MNHNS and CDR2 is SASEGT. V was clipped by 2 bases and J by 3 bases, with 5 bases between them. This CDR3 comprises 13 residues. In DNA form, the CDR3 reads TGTGCCAGCAGTGAACAGTTCAATCAGCCCCAGCATTTT. Its translation is CASSEQFNQPQHF.

This chain uses TRBV19 with TRBJ2-2, with TRBD2 matching 15 bases. CDR1 and CDR2 (germline): LNHDA, SQIVND (reference sequence). The CDR3 covers 17 residues. The ends lost 3 bases at V and 6 bases at J; junction bases unmatched: 5. The CDR3 loop is CASSIGLAGGLAGELFF. Written as DNA, the CDR3 is TGTGCCAGTAGTATCGGACTAGCGGGGGGGCTTGCCGGGGAGCTGTTTTTT.

The chain joins TRBV18 to TRBJ2-7, with D maybe TRBD1 (5 bases). With 2 bases removed from V and 5 bases from J, the gap between germline ends came to 10 bases. The CDR3 covers 13 residues. Germline V gene data show CDR1 as KGHSH and CDR2 as LQKENI. Written as DNA, the CDR3 is TGTGCCAGCTCACCAGCAGGGATGGACGAGCAGTACTTC. Translated, it gives CASSPAGMDEQYF.

The V gene is TRBV5-1, the J gene TRBJ1-5; D remains ambiguous. Germline CDR1 and CDR2: SGHRS and YFSETQ. Deletions cut 4 bases from V and 3 bases from J, with 11 bases between. The CDR3 contains 14 residues. CDR3 sequence (DNA): TGCGCCAGCAGCGAGAGAGACAACAATCAGCCCCAGCATTTT. The encoded protein is CASSERDNNQPQHF.

This clone has a handful of counts. The chain has TRBV7-9 and TRBJ1-6; 8 nucleotides line up with TRBD1. V lost 6 bases and J lost 7; bases outside the gene matches: 8. Germline V gene data show CDR1 as SEHNR and CDR2 as FQNEAQ (reference sequence). This CDR3 contains 15 residues. CDR3 nucleotide sequence: TGTGCCAGCAGGCCTACGACAGGGGCAAATTCACCCCTCCACTTT. Translation: CASRPTTGANSPLHF.